A single T cell receptor beta chain is shown here with its context. Its antigen is currently unknown. The data belong to a study of cytomegalovirus exposure and HLA in healthy donors. Study results and caveats: Evidence from a later analysis indicated that most CMV-associated TCR beta chains looked HLA-restricted. About 87% or about 30% of the time was how often most TCR beta V segments were productive, according to an earlier analysis.

A multiplex PCR was run with 60 Vbeta primers and 13 Jbeta primers. Only in-frame clones appear in the TCRdb table, and some are missing; sequencing was by immunoSEQ multiplex PCR. The sample records roughly 80,000 clones, 80% being singletons. This clonotype was sampled from a male donor in good health and CMV-seronegative. The sequencing input was PBMCs.

In nucleotides, the CDR3 is TGTGCCAGCAGCAAGGACAGGGGAACAGATACGCAGTATTTT. It yields the protein CASSKDRGTDTQYF. J is TRBJ2-3 and V is TRBV5-4; 9 bases are shared with TRBD1. V lost 4 bases and J lost 3; bases outside the gene matches: 3. The CDR3 covers 14 residues. Germline CDR1 is SGHNT and CDR2 is YYREEE (reference sequence).